This T cell receptor (beta chain) was identified in a study of T cell repertoires in cytomegalovirus infection. MiXCR was run by TCRdb on the reads, yielding one entry per CDR3 protein. The table lists around 500,000 distinct CDR3 sequences, more than 40% of them singletons, with around 44% in the top ten. In regard to this clonotype: The antigen remains unidentified.

In germline, CDR1 is KGHSH, CDR2 LQKENI. Trimming cost V 6 bases and J 5 bases; bases outside gene matches: 12. This CDR3 has 15 residues. V gene TRBV18 combines with J gene TRBJ2-7; 8 nucleotides align to TRBD1. The origin of this receptor is a human donor in good health (CMV status not recorded). Some clones in this sample may be carry-over from other donors' samples. The starting material was cultured PBMCs, obtained from culture after CMV antigen stimulation. In DNA, the CDR3 is TGTGCCAGCTCTCAAGGACAGGGAGGATTTCACGAGCAGTACTTC. Its protein is CASSQGQGGFHEQYF.